These 21 T cell receptor beta chains came from one sample sequenced in a study of cytomegalovirus exposure and HLA in healthy donors. The PCR was carried out with 60 Vbeta primers and 13 Jbeta primers. Measured with immunoSEQ multiplex PCR; TCRdb has only the in-frame clones, and not every one. Seen in this sample are about 110,000 clones; the ten most common clones hold around 3.5%. Source material: PBMCs. These receptors were taken from a man aged 25-45 years in good health and CMV-seronegative.

DNA for the CDR3: TGTGCCAGCAGCTTTACGGGTGGAAACATTCAGTACTTC. It yields the protein CASSFTGGNIQYF. The chain carries TRBV11-2 and TRBJ2-4; D remains ambiguous. The V gene lost 3 bases and the J gene lost 6 bases, with 9 bases spanning the gap. The CDR3 consists of 13 residues. Germline V lookup: CDR1 SGHAT, CDR2 FQNNGV.

The rearrangement joins TRBV6-5 to TRBJ2-3; 9 bases agree with TRBD1. CDR1 MNHEY and CDR2 SVGAGI come from the germline V gene. The trim removed 6 bases at V and 2 bases at J, leaving 6 bases unmatched. The CDR3 runs to 15 residues. The CDR3 loop reads CASSLGTGYTDTQYF. The CDR3 DNA reads as TGTGCCAGCAGCCTGGGGACAGGGTACACAGATACGCAGTATTTT.

The rearrangement uses TRBV19 and TRBJ1-4; 9 bases line up with TRBD1. Germline assignment: CDR1 LNHDA and CDR2 SQIVND (reference sequence). The trim removed 4 bases at V and 5 bases at J, leaving 8 bases unmatched. This CDR3 contains 16 residues. CDR3 nucleotide sequence: TGTGCCAGTAGTAAAAGAGGGACAGGGCCGAATGAAAAACTGTTTTTT. It codes for CASSKRGTGPNEKLFF.

This chain uses TRBV5-1 with TRBJ2-1, with TRBD1 as a possible D gene (6 bases). The CDR3 extends over 16 amino acids. From germline, CDR1 is SGHRS and CDR2 YFSETQ. V was clipped by 1 base and J by 0 bases, with 11 bases between them. CDR3 region: CASSLYGDTSYNEQFF. The DNA of the CDR3 is TGCGCCAGCAGCTTGTATGGGGACACCTCCTACAATGAGCAGTTCTTC.

CDR3 amino acids: CASSPLEWASQPQHF. The CDR3 DNA follows: TGTGCCAGCAGCCCCCTCGAGTGGGCTTCTCAGCCCCAGCATTTT. V and J are TRBV28 and TRBJ1-5, with D hard to call. The CDR3 contains 15 residues. The germline gives CDR1 MDHEN, CDR2 SYDVKM. V gave up 6 bases and J gave up 6 bases, with 18 bases separating them.

Of note for this clone: Other DNA sequences in this sample translate to the same CDR3. This chain connects TRBV19 to TRBJ1-1, with 9 bases aligning to TRBD1. The CDR3 is 14 amino acids. Germline CDR1 LNHDA, CDR2 SQIVND (reference sequence). After removal of 8 bases from V and 5 bases from J, the junction contained 9 bases not matched to a gene. The CDR3 protein is CASLPGQGRTEAFF. The CDR3, as DNA: TGTGCCAGTCTCCCGGGACAGGGCAGGACTGAAGCTTTCTTT.

J is TRBJ2-3 and V is TRBV7-3; possibly TRBD2 for D (7 bases). The CDR3 extends over 16 amino acids. From germline, CDR1 is SGHTA and CDR2 FQGTGA. The V end was cut by 2 bases, the J end by 4 bases, with 16 bases between. Here the CDR3 DNA reads TGTGCCAGCAGCTTAGCTCTTGCGGGGGCATCAGATACGCAGTATTTT. It codes for CASSLALAGASDTQYF. The entire variable domain, with the rest obtained from reference TRBV7-3 and TRBJ2-3, is as follows: GAGVSQTPSNKVTEKGKYVELRCDPISGHTALYWYRQSLGQGPEFLIYFQGTGAADDSGLPNDRFFAVRPEGSVSTLKIQRTERGDSAVYLCASSLALAGASDTQYFGPGTRLTVL.

The chain links TRBV10-2 to TRBJ2-7, with TRBD1 matching 7 bases. Germline CDR1 reads WSHSY; CDR2 reads SAAADI. After removal of 4 bases from V and 4 bases from J, the junction contained 10 bases not matched to a gene. CDR3 size: 15 residues. The CDR3 sequence is CASSGSVGGRYEQYF. CDR3 nucleotides: TGCGCCAGCAGTGGTTCGGTAGGGGGCCGTTACGAGCAGTACTTC.

The chain carries TRBV27 and TRBJ1-2; 9 nucleotides line up with TRBD1. The germline V gene has CDR1 MNHEY and CDR2 SMNVEV (reference sequence). The junction had 5 bases not matched to a gene; V was cut back by 8 bases and J by 7 bases. The CDR3 consists of 12 residues. Here the CDR3 reads CASGTGYAGYTF. In nucleotides, the CDR3 is TGTGCCAGCGGGACAGGGTATGCTGGCTACACCTTC.

This chain links TRBV2 with TRBJ1-2; perhaps TRBD1 as D (5 bases). CDR3 length: 21 amino acids. Trimming removed 1 base at V and 6 bases at J, with 33 bases between. The germline V gene encodes CDR1 SNHLY and CDR2 FYNNEI. This CDR3 is CASSEERRGGSSRGAINGYTF. For the CDR3, the DNA is TGTGCCAGCAGTGAAGAAAGGAGGGGCGGCTCCTCGAGAGGCGCCATAAATGGCTACACCTTC.

J is TRBJ1-2 and V is TRBV19; 8 bases agree with TRBD1. Germline values: CDR1 LNHDA, CDR2 SQIVND (reference sequence). The CDR3 is 18 residues long. V shed 3 bases and J 4 bases; nucleotides not matched to a gene: 16. For the CDR3, the DNA is TGTGCCAGTAGTATTTACTCACTAAAAGGACAGGGCCTCTATGGCTACACCTTC. Protein product: CASSIYSLKGQGLYGYTF.

V usage is TRBV5-1 and J usage is TRBJ2-7; possible D gene TRBD1, 5 bases. Per germline, CDR1 SGHRS and CDR2 YFSETQ. This CDR3 comprises 15 residues. V was clipped by 0 bases and J by 1 base, with 11 bases between them. The chain's CDR3 is CASSLAPAGSYEQYF. CDR3 DNA sequence: TGCGCCAGCAGCTTGGCCCCGGCAGGGTCCTACGAGCAGTACTTC. The whole variable domain, filled in from reference TRBV5-1 and TRBJ2-7, reads KAGVTQTPRYLIKTRGQQVTLSCSPISGHRSVSWYQQTPGQGLQFLFEYFSETQRNKGNFPGRFSGRQFSNSRSEMNVSTLELGDSALYLCASSLAPAGSYEQYFGPGTRLTVT.

The rearrangement joins TRBV7-9 to TRBJ1-1; D is unresolved. V lost 1 base to trimming and J lost 8 bases, with 8 bases between them. Germline V gene data show CDR1 as SEHNR and CDR2 as FQNEAQ (reference sequence). CDR3 length: 12 residues. CDR3 loop: CASSLVQLEAFF. The CDR3, as DNA: TGTGCCAGCAGCTTAGTCCAACTGGAAGCTTTCTTT.

The rearrangement links TRBV6-6 to TRBJ1-5; 7 bases are a match to TRBD1. CDR3 size: 13 residues. V shed 8 bases and J 4 bases; nucleotides not matched to a gene: 5. Germline V gene lookup returns CDR1 MNHNY and CDR2 SVGAGI (reference sequence). This CDR3 is CASERTGNQPQHF. The CDR3 DNA reads as TGTGCCAGCGAGCGGACAGGAAATCAGCCCCAGCATTTT.

This sequence joins TRBV5-1 and TRBJ1-3, with D possibly matching TRBD1 (5 bases). This CDR3 is built from 16 residues. Germline lookup yields CDR1 SGHRS and CDR2 YFSETQ. With 0 bases removed from V and 0 bases from J, the gap between germline ends came to 10 bases. As DNA, the CDR3 is TGCGCCAGCAGCTTGGCCAAAGGGGACTCTGGAAACACCATATATTTT. Its translation is CASSLAKGDSGNTIYF.

J is TRBJ2-7 and V is TRBV10-3, with 8 bases lining up with TRBD1. The CDR3 sequence is 15 residues long. The J segment lost 0 bases and the V segment lost 6 bases, leaving 7 bases of the junction unmatched. In germline, CDR1 is ENHRY, CDR2 SYGVKD. The CDR3 region has the DNA TGTGCCATCAGGAAGTGGACAGGGTTCTCCTACGAGCAGTACTTC. It codes for CAIRKWTGFSYEQYF.

The chain recombines TRBV6-6 with TRBJ1-5; D possibly corresponds to TRBD1 (5 bases). Germline loops: CDR1 MNHNY, CDR2 SVGAGI (reference sequence). V shed 7 bases and J shed 3 bases, with 13 bases lying between them. CDR3 size: 14 residues. The CDR3 is CASTPAGFNQPQHF. In nucleotides, the CDR3 is TGTGCCAGCACCCCGGCAGGGTTCAATCAGCCCCAGCATTTT.

The chain links TRBV9 to TRBJ2-1, with D perhaps TRBD2 (5 bases). V lost 2 bases and J 2 bases, leaving 17 bases between the germline ends. This CDR3 has 17 amino acids. The germline CDR1 and CDR2 sequences are SGDLS and YYNGEE. The CDR3 is CASSVGLGGSAYNEQFF. DNA of the CDR3: TGTGCCAGCAGCGTGGGTTTGGGCGGGTCGGCCTACAATGAGCAGTTCTTC.

The rearrangement links TRBV21-1 to TRBJ1-6. TRBV21-1 is a pseudogene. The CDR3 has 18 residues. The CDR3 region is CASSKVVGDSSYNSPLHF. DNA for the CDR3: TGTGCCAGCAGCAAAGTTGTCGGGGATAGCTCCTATAATTCACCCCTCCACTTT.

The chain has TRBV11-2 and TRBJ2-5; no clear D gene. Germline CDR1 SGHAT, CDR2 FQNNGV. V lost 1 base and J 0 bases, leaving 12 bases between the germline ends. The CDR3 is 16 amino acids. The CDR3 reads CASSLGWQANQETQYF. In DNA form, the CDR3 reads TGTGCCAGCAGCTTAGGATGGCAGGCGAACCAAGAGACCCAGTACTTC.

This chain's CDR3 is CASFNYEQYF. CDR3 bases: TGTGCCAGCTTCAACTACGAGCAGTACTTC. V is TRBV6-1 and J is TRBJ2-7; D gene unclear. Per the germline V gene, CDR1 is MNHNS and CDR2 is SASEGT. The CDR3 length is 10 residues. V was clipped by 8 bases and J by 3 bases, with 5 bases between them.